The 22 T cell receptor beta chains reported below all come from one sample, sequenced in a study of T-cell memory formation after mild COVID-19. TCRdb ran MiXCR on the 5' RACE reads and lists one entry per CDR3 protein. The sample carries roughly 400,000 distinct CDR3 sequences, about 16% recorded once. Sequences were obtained from PBMCs or a T cell subset sorted from them (not recorded which). The source is a man aged 18 to 30 who had mild COVID-19 (a few samples of this study predate the infection). Cell type and time point are not known.

This chain joins TRBV3-1 and TRBJ2-3; 8 bases line up with TRBD2. The CDR3 covers 17 residues. Germline CDR1 is LGHDT and CDR2 is YNNKEL (reference sequence). With 1 base clipped from V and 2 bases from J, the junction kept 8 bases outside the gene matches. The CDR3, as DNA: TGTGCCAGCAGCCAAGGGGGCGGGGGGCTCTACACAGATACGCAGTATTTT. Translated: CASSQGGGGLYTDTQYF.

This sequence joins TRBV7-2 and TRBJ2-3; D possibly corresponds to TRBD2 (6 bases). Germline loops: CDR1 SGHTA, CDR2 FQGNSA. This CDR3 is built from 18 residues. Between the trimmed V and J ends, which lost 5 bases and 4 bases, there was a span of 25 bases. This CDR3 reads CASSPGWSGPLVADTQYF. The DNA of the CDR3 is TGTGCCAGCAGCCCCGGGTGGAGCGGGCCATTAGTTGCAGATACGCAGTATTTT.

The chain is built from TRBV20-1 and TRBJ2-4, with D hard to call. Trimming removed 6 bases from V and 2 bases from J, with 11 bases in between. The CDR3 length is 13 residues. CDR1 is DFQATT, CDR2 SNEGSKA, per germline (reference sequence). The CDR3 sequence: CSALLVPKNIQYF. CDR3 nucleotide sequence: TGCAGTGCACTTTTGGTGCCCAAAAACATTCAGTACTTC.

This clonotype showed up just a few times. This rearrangement joins TRBV4-3 to TRBJ2-1; D unclear. V was shortened by 1 base and J by 10 bases, with 17 bases between the two germline ends. Germline-derived CDR1 and CDR2 are LGHNA and YSLEER. The CDR3 spans 15 residues. The CDR3 reads CASSQGLGTFGEQFF. In DNA form, the CDR3 reads TGCGCCAGCAGCCAAGGATTGGGCACCTTCGGCGAGCAGTTCTTC.

This clonotype was seen a handful of times. Given a far larger clone just one base away, this is likely a sequencing read error. V usage is TRBV7-8 and J usage is TRBJ1-1; perhaps TRBD1 as D (5 bases). The V gene lost 5 bases and the J gene lost 1 base, with 8 bases spanning the gap. CDR3 length equals 13 residues. Looked up from germline, CDR1 is SGHVS and CDR2 is FQNEAQ. The CDR3 reads CASSHGQNTEAFF. The CDR3 DNA is TGTGCCAGCAGCCATGGACAGAACACTGAAGCTTTCTTT.

This sequence joins TRBV27 and TRBJ2-7, with TRBD1 matching 10 bases. J gave up 3 bases and V 7 bases, and 6 bases lay outside the gene matches. Germline CDR1 is MNHEY and CDR2 is SMNVEV (reference sequence). This CDR3 comprises 14 residues. CDR3 sequence: CASTFGTGDYEQYF. As DNA, the CDR3 is TGTGCCAGCACTTTCGGGACAGGGGACTACGAGCAGTACTTC.

This clonotype was detected a few times. The rearrangement joins TRBV11-2 to TRBJ2-3; maybe TRBD1 (5 bases). Germline lookup yields CDR1 SGHAT and CDR2 FQNNGV. The CDR3 has 16 residues. Trimming removed 2 bases at V and 2 bases at J, with 14 bases between. The CDR3 loop is CASSLSGRGYTDTQYF. In DNA, the CDR3 is TGTGCCAGCAGCTTATCGGGTAGGGGTTACACAGATACGCAGTATTTT.

This clonotype was seen a few times. The gene calls are TRBV4-3 and TRBJ2-3, with D possibly TRBD2 on 5 matching bases. Germline CDR1 LGHNA, CDR2 YSLEER. The CDR3 extends over 14 amino acids. V was trimmed by 1 base and J by 2 bases, leaving 7 bases between them. The DNA for the CDR3 is TGCGCCAGCAGCCAAGGGGAGCTCACAGATACGCAGTATTTT. This sequence encodes CASSQGELTDTQYF.

This rearrangement joins TRBV7-2 to TRBJ2-3, with D hard to call. Trimming took 4 bases from V and 0 from J, leaving 8 bases between them. This CDR3 has 14 residues. The germline CDR1 and CDR2 sequences are SGHTA and FQGNSA. The DNA of the CDR3 is TGTGCCAGCAGCTATCAAGGGAGCACAGATACGCAGTATTTT. The encoded protein is CASSYQGSTDTQYF.

The chain recombines TRBV9 with TRBJ2-3, with 9 bases identical to TRBD1. The length of the CDR3 is 16 residues. CDR1 and CDR2 from the germline V gene are SGDLS and YYNGEE. Germline trimming cut 3 bases from V and 5 bases from J; bases unmatched to any gene: 10. DNA of the CDR3: TGTGCCAGCAGCGCACCTTACAGGGGGCTAAAAGATACGCAGTATTTT. As protein: CASSAPYRGLKDTQYF.

The table lists this clonotype with a few counts. The rearrangement uses TRBV12-3 or TRBV12-4 and TRBJ2-3; TRBD2 matches 12 bases. With V trimmed by 8 bases and J by 5 bases, 17 bases remained unmatched. CDR3 length: 18 amino acids. CDR3 amino acids: CASLEGLAGGGVVDTQYF. The CDR3 DNA reads as TGTGCCAGCTTAGAAGGGCTAGCGGGGGGGGGCGTGGTAGATACGCAGTATTTT.

This clonotype was observed a handful of times. The chain uses TRBV29-1 and TRBJ1-2; D is possibly TRBD1 (5 bases). The CDR3 consists of 11 residues. From germline, CDR1 is SQVTM and CDR2 ANQGSEA. V gave up 5 bases and J gave up 7 bases, with 11 bases separating them. The CDR3 nucleotides read TGCAGCGTTAAGGGGTCGGGTGGCTACACCTTC. It translates to CSVKGSGGYTF.

The chain recombines TRBV7-9 with TRBJ2-7; either TRBD1 or TRBD2 may supply D (5 bases each). Germline CDR1 SEHNR, CDR2 FQNEAQ (reference sequence). The CDR3 is 14 amino acids. The V end lost 8 bases, the J end lost 0 bases, and 14 bases lay between the germline ends. The DNA of the CDR3 is TGTGCCAGCTCGGGGCCTTTTAGCTCCTACGAGCAGTACGTC. Protein: CASSGPFSSYEQYV.

CDR3 protein: CASSLLGQRLLNQPQHF. The CDR3 DNA reads as TGCGCCAGCAGCTTGTTGGGACAGCGGTTATTAAATCAGCCCCAGCATTTT. This sequence joins TRBV5-1 and TRBJ1-5, with 7 bases aligning to TRBD1. Germline CDR1 SGHRS, CDR2 YFSETQ. This CDR3 has 17 residues. Trimming took 1 base from V and 4 from J; bases not matched to a gene: 11.

The gene calls are TRBV28 and TRBJ2-2; D ambiguous. Trimming cost V 4 bases and J 0 bases, with 6 bases left between them. This CDR3 has 14 amino acids. Per germline, CDR1 MDHEN and CDR2 SYDVKM. In nucleotides, the CDR3 is TGTGCCAGCAGTTCTGTCGCGAACACCGGGGAGCTGTTTTTT. Translated, it gives CASSSVANTGELFF.

J is TRBJ2-7 and V is TRBV7-2; 7 nucleotides match TRBD2. Unmatched junction bases numbered 8, after V lost 6 bases and J lost 6 bases. CDR3 length equals 13 residues. CDR1 is SGHTA and CDR2 is FQGNSA in the germline V gene. The CDR3 region is CASSFGLVSEQYF. In DNA, the CDR3 is TGTGCCAGCAGTTTCGGACTAGTCTCCGAGCAGTACTTC.

This clonotype appeared a few times. The genes are TRBV7-9 and TRBJ1-3, with no clear D. This CDR3 is 14 amino acids long. The germline V and J ends were trimmed by 1 base and 3 bases, with 7 bases remaining between them. Germline V gene data show CDR1 as SEHNR and CDR2 as FQNEAQ (reference sequence). The CDR3 bases are TGTGCCAGCAGCTTAGTCGGGTTTGGAAACACCATATATTTT. Residues: CASSLVGFGNTIYF.

The rearrangement links TRBV24-1 to TRBJ2-1; D may match TRBD1 or TRBD2 (5 bases each). The germline gives CDR1 KGHDR, CDR2 SFDVKD. Trimming removed 5 bases from V and 3 bases from J, with 13 bases in between. The length of the CDR3 is 15 residues. The CDR3 here is CATSAQGTGYNEQFF. The CDR3 DNA follows: TGTGCCACCAGTGCCCAAGGGACGGGCTACAATGAGCAGTTCTTC.

This chain joins TRBV6-1 and TRBJ2-7; D unclear. CDR1 MNHNS and CDR2 SASEGT come from the germline V gene. Trimming stripped 4 bases from V and 1 base from J, with 8 bases between. This CDR3 is 13 amino acids long. The CDR3 nucleotides are TGTGCCAGCAGTGGTCCTATATCCTACGAGCAGTACGTC. Protein product: CASSGPISYEQYV.

This clonotype was counted many times. This sequence joins TRBV5-6 and TRBJ2-1; TRBD2 matches at 13 bases. This CDR3 is 17 amino acids long. From germline, CDR1 is SGHDT and CDR2 YYEEEE. After removal of 5 bases from V and 1 base from J, the junction contained 6 bases not matched to a gene. The CDR3 protein is CASRELAGGQSYNEQFF. CDR3 nucleotide sequence: TGTGCCAGCAGAGAACTAGCGGGGGGGCAATCCTACAATGAGCAGTTCTTC. The full variable domain, its missing parts supplied by reference TRBV5-6 and TRBJ2-1, is DAGVTQSPTHLIKTRGQQVTLRCSPKSGHDTVSWYQQALGQGPQFIFQYYEEEERQRGNFPDRFSGHQFPNYSSELNVNALLLGDSALYLCASRELAGGQSYNEQFFGPGTRLTVL.

The chain carries TRBV5-6 and TRBJ1-2; D remains ambiguous. The CDR3 covers 13 residues. Trimming took off 4 bases at V and 2 bases at J, with 9 bases between the two ends. Germline V CDR1 and CDR2: SGHDT, YYEEEE. CDR3 region: CASSRAGNYGYTF. The CDR3 DNA reads TGTGCCAGCAGCCGGGCGGGGAACTATGGCTACACCTTC.

J is TRBJ2-4 and V is TRBV7-8; D not certain. In germline, CDR1 is SGHVS, CDR2 FQNEAQ. The CDR3 runs 12 residues. V dropped 5 bases and J dropped 7 bases, with 9 bases sitting between them. CDR3 sequence reads: CASSRDGNIQYF. The CDR3 DNA reads as TGTGCCAGCAGCCGAGACGGGAACATTCAGTACTTC.